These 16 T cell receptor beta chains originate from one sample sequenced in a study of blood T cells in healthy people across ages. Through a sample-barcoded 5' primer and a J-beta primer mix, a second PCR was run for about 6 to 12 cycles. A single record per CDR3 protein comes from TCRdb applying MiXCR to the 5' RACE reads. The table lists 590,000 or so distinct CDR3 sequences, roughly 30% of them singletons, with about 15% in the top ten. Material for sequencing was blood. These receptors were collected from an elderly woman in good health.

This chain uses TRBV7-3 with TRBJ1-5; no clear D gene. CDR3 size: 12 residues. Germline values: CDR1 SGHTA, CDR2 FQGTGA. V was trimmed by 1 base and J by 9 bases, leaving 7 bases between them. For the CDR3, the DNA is TGTGCCAGCAGCTTAAACCTTCCGCCCCAGCATTTT. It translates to CASSLNLPPQHF.

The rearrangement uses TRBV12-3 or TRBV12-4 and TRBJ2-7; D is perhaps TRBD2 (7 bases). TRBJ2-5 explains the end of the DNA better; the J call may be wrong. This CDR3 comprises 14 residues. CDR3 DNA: TGTGCCAGCACCCCGGGGGGCTGGCGGGAGACCCAGTACTTC. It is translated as CASTPGGWRETQYF.

This CDR3 is CASGSEVYGYTF. In DNA, the CDR3 is TGTGCTAGTGGTTCAGAGGTATATGGCTACACCTTC. The rearrangement joins TRBV12-5 to TRBJ1-2, with D unclear. CDR1 is LGHNT and CDR2 is FRNRAP in the germline V gene. This CDR3 has 12 residues. V was cut by 4 bases and J by 5 bases, with 8 bases left in between.

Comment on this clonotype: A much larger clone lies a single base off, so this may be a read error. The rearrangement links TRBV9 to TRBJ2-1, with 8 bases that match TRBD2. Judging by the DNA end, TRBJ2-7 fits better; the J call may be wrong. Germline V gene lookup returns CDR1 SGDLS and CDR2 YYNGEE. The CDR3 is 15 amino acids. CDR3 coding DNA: TGTGCCGGCAGCGGGAGCCAGCGGGGACACAATGAGCAGTACTTC. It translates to CAGSGSQRGHNEQYF.

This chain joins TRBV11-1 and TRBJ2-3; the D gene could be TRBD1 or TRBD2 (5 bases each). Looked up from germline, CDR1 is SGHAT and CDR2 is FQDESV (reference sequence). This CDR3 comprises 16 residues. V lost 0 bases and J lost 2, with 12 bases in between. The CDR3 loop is CASSLARDAPTDTQYF. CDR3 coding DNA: TGTGCCAGCAGCTTAGCTCGGGACGCGCCCACAGATACGCAGTATTTT.

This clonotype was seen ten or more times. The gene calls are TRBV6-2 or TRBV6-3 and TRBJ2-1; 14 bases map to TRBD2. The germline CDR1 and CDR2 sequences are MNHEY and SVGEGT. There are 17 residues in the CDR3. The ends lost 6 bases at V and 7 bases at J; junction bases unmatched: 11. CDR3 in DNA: TGTGCCAGCAGACGCGCCGGGACTAGCGGGAGTTGGAATGAGCAGTTCTTC. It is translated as CASRRAGTSGSWNEQFF.

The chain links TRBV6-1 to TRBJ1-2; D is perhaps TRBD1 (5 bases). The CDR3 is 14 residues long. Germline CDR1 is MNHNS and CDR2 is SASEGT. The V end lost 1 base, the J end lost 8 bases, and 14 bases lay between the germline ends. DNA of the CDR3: TGTGCCAGCAGTGAAGTGGGACGGTACGGAGGCTACACCTTC. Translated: CASSEVGRYGGYTF.

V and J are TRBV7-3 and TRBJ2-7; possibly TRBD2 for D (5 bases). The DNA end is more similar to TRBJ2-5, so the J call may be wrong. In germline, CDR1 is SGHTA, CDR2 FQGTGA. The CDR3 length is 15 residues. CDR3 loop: CASSPADSSPGTQYF. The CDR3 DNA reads TGTGCCAGCAGCCCAGCGGACTCCTCCCCCGGGACCCAGTACTTC.

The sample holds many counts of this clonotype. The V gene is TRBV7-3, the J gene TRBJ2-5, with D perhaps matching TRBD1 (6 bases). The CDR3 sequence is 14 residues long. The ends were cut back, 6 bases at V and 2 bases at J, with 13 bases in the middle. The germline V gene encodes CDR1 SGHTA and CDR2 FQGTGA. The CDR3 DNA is TGTGCCAGCAGTTCACAGGGTCAACAAGAGACCCAGTACTTC. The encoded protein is CASSSQGQQETQYF.

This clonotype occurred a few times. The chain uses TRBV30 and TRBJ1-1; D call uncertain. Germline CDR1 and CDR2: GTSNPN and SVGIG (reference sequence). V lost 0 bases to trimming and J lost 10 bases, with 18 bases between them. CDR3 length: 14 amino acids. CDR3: CAWSVFSGSHAAFF. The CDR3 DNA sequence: TGTGCCTGGAGTGTGTTTTCGGGCTCTCATGCAGCTTTCTTT.

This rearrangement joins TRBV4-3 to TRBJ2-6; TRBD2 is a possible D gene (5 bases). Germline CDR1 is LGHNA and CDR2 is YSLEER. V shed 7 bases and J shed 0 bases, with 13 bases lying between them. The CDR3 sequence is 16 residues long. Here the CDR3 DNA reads TGCGCCAGCACCCCTCATGGGAGCTCTGGGGCCAACGTCCTGACTTTC. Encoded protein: CASTPHGSSGANVLTF.

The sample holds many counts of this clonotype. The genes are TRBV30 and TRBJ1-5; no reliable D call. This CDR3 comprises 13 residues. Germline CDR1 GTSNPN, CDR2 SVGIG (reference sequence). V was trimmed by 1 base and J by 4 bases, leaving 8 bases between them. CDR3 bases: TGTGCCTGGAGTGACTTACGGAATCAGCCCCAGCATTTT. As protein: CAWSDLRNQPQHF.

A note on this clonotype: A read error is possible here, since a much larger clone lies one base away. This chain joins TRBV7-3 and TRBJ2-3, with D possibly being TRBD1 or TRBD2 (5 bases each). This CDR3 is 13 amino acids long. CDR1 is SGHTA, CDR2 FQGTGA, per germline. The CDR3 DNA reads TGTGCCGGCAGCTCAGGTGGGGGAGATACGCAGTATTTT. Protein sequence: CAGSSGGGDTQYF.

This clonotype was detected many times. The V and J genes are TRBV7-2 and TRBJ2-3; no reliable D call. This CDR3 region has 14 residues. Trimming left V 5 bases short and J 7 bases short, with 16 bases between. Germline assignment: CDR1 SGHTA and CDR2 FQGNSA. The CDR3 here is CASSRLGPSHTQYF. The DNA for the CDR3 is TGTGCCAGCAGCCGCCTTGGGCCTTCACATACGCAGTATTTT.

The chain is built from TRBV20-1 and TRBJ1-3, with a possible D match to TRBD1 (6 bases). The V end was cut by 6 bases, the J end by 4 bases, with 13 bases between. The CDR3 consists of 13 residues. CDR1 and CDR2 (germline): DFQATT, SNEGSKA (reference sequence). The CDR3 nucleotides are TGCAGTGCCCCGACAGGAGGAGGAAACACCATATATTTT. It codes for CSAPTGGGNTIYF.

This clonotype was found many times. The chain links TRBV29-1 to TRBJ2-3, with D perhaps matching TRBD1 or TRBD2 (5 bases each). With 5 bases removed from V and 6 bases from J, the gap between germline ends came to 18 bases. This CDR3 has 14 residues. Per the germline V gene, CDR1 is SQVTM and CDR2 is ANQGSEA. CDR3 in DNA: TGCAGCGTTAATTGGGACGGCGGGCACGATACGCAGTATTTT. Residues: CSVNWDGGHDTQYF.